Each of the 21 T cell receptor beta chains below was sequenced from the same sample in a study of T-cell memory formation after mild COVID-19. Each CDR3 protein is one row after TCRdb ran MiXCR on the 5' RACE reads. The table records almost 550,000 distinct CDR3 sequences, around 21% of them present only once. Material for sequencing was PBMCs or a T cell subset sorted from them (not recorded which). These receptor sequences come from an adult woman who had mild COVID-19 (a few samples of this study predate the infection). Cell type and time point are not known.

The chain links TRBV7-2 to TRBJ2-3; maybe TRBD2 (6 bases). V lost 5 bases and J lost 2, with 14 bases in between. The germline V gene encodes CDR1 SGHTA and CDR2 FQGNSA. This CDR3 has 15 residues. CDR3 in DNA: TGTGCCAGCAGCAACCGGGACTTGAACACAGATACGCAGTATTTT. Protein sequence: CASSNRDLNTDTQYF.

This clonotype was found a few times. The chain is built from TRBV12-3 or TRBV12-4 and TRBJ2-1, with TRBD2 matching over 13 bases. J lost 9 bases, V lost 3 bases, and 8 bases had no gene match. The CDR3 has 16 residues. The CDR3 bases are TGTGCCAGCAGTTTGATTAGACTAGCGGGAGGAGTTGAGCAGTTCTTC. Its protein product is CASSLIRLAGGVEQFF.

This clonotype showed up just a few times. The chain couples TRBV20-1 to TRBJ2-7; no reliable D call. Trimming left V 6 bases short and J 7 bases short, with 10 bases between. CDR1 and CDR2 from the germline V gene are DFQATT and SNEGSKA (reference sequence). The CDR3 totals 10 residues. This CDR3 is CSATWGEQYF. DNA of the CDR3: TGCAGTGCAACCTGGGGAGAGCAGTACTTC.

This chain joins TRBV4-3 and TRBJ2-5, with 7 bases matching TRBD2. The CDR3 is 15 residues long. The V gene end was trimmed by 1 base and the J gene end by 4 bases; junction bases not matched to a gene: 6. Per germline, CDR1 LGHNA and CDR2 YSLEER. Here the CDR3 reads CASSQGAGVGETQYF. The CDR3 nucleotides are TGCGCCAGCAGCCAAGGGGCGGGAGTTGGAGAGACCCAGTACTTC.

This clonotype was seen a few times. The chain links TRBV6-1 to TRBJ2-1, with D unresolved. This CDR3 contains 16 residues. Per germline, CDR1 MNHNS and CDR2 SASEGT. Trimming stripped 6 bases from V and 2 bases from J, with 17 bases between. As DNA, the CDR3 is TGTGCCAGCAGGGGTCCCGGTCCTGCCCCCTACAATGAGCAGTTCTTC. Protein: CASRGPGPAPYNEQFF.

A few counts support this clonotype. The chain joins TRBV20-1 to TRBJ2-5; D may be TRBD1 (6 bases). The CDR3 length is 13 residues. CDR1 and CDR2 from the germline V gene are DFQATT and SNEGSKA (reference sequence). Trimming pared 5 bases from V and 0 bases from J, leaving 10 bases between. The CDR3, as DNA: TGCAGTGCTTCACGACAGGACCAAGAGACCCAGTACTTC. Translated, it gives CSASRQDQETQYF.

The CDR3 sequence: CASSRTGNRNQPQHF. CDR3 sequence (DNA): TGTGCCAGCAGCAGGACAGGGAATCGGAATCAGCCCCAGCATTTT. The chain couples TRBV12-3 or TRBV12-4 to TRBJ1-5; TRBD1 matches at 8 bases. V lost 6 bases, J lost 4 bases, and 8 bases stayed unmatched. The CDR3 is 15 amino acids.

This clonotype was counted only a few times. The V gene is TRBV9, the J gene TRBJ2-7; D unresolved. From germline, CDR1 is SGDLS and CDR2 YYNGEE. Deletions cut 0 bases from V and 3 bases from J, with 13 bases between. The CDR3 spans 15 residues. CDR3 coding DNA: TGTGCCAGCAGCGTAGATGATGGCAGTCACTACGAGCAGTACTTC. Translation: CASSVDDGSHYEQYF.

The CDR3, as DNA: TGTGCCACCAGAGTATTTGGGTACCGTAACTACGAGCAGTACTTC. Protein product: CATRVFGYRNYEQYF. The chain combines TRBV24-1 with TRBJ2-7; D ambiguous. The germline V gene encodes CDR1 KGHDR and CDR2 SFDVKD. The ends were cut back, 7 bases at V and 3 bases at J, with 18 bases in the middle. The CDR3 contains 15 residues.

The chain has TRBV24-1 and TRBJ2-3; no firm D call. Germline V gives CDR1 KGHDR, CDR2 SFDVKD. V was pared by 4 bases and J by 4 bases, with 14 bases between. The CDR3 covers 15 residues. CDR3 DNA sequence: TGTGCCACCAGTGAGGGGTTTCCCGCTCCAGATACGCAGTATTTT. It yields the protein CATSEGFPAPDTQYF.

This clonotype was seen repeatedly, ten times or more. The chain links TRBV12-3 or TRBV12-4 to TRBJ2-5, with D perhaps given as TRBD1 or TRBD2 (6 bases each). V lost 4 bases to trimming and J lost 2 bases, with 17 bases between them. The CDR3 is 16 amino acids. The CDR3 DNA sequence: TGTGCCAGCAGTTCCTCCCTGAGGGGGAGGCAAGAGACCCAGTACTTC. Protein sequence: CASSSSLRGRQETQYF.

The chain carries TRBV7-9 and TRBJ2-1; D gene uncertain. The V and J ends lost 3 bases and 8 bases respectively, with 5 bases between them. The CDR3 contains 11 residues. Germline values: CDR1 SEHNR, CDR2 FQNEAQ (reference sequence). In DNA, the CDR3 is TGTGCCAGCAGCTTTCAATATGAGCAGTTCTTC. It specifies CASSFQYEQFF.

This clonotype was counted between two and nine times. Here the CDR3 DNA reads TGTGCCAGCAGCCAAGGGGACAGTGTAAGCTACGAGCAGTACTTC. Protein: CASSQGDSVSYEQYF. The V call is TRBV14, the J call TRBJ2-7, with 7 positions matching TRBD1. CDR3 length equals 15 residues. The germline V gene encodes CDR1 SGHDN and CDR2 FVKESK. With V trimmed by 1 base and J by 3 bases, 6 bases remained unmatched.

This chain connects TRBV5-4 to TRBJ2-3; TRBD2 agrees at 10 bases. Trimming cost V 4 bases and J 2 bases; bases outside gene matches: 4. This CDR3 has 15 amino acids. In germline, CDR1 is SGHNT, CDR2 YYREEE (reference sequence). CDR3 in amino acids: CASSISGGYTDTQYF. As DNA, the CDR3 is TGTGCCAGCAGCATTAGCGGGGGGTACACAGATACGCAGTATTTT.

In this sample, this clonotype turned up a few times. This chain uses TRBV20-1 with TRBJ1-1; 7 bases fit TRBD1. The CDR3 totals 17 residues. V dropped 3 bases and J dropped 0; count of bases not matched to a gene: 13. Germline CDR1 reads DFQATT; CDR2 reads SNEGSKA (reference sequence). The CDR3 here is CSASGETPTGMNTEAFF. CDR3 coding DNA: TGCAGTGCTAGTGGGGAGACACCGACAGGGATGAACACTGAAGCTTTCTTT.

CDR3 nucleotides: TGCGCCAGCAGCCCAGGACAGGGACAGAGATTGCAATATGGCTACACCTTC. It is translated as CASSPGQGQRLQYGYTF. The rearrangement links TRBV5-1 to TRBJ1-2; TRBD1 matches at 8 bases. Unmatched junction bases numbered 16, after V lost 4 bases and J lost 5 bases. The V gene's germline CDR1 is SGHRS and CDR2 YFSETQ. CDR3 length equals 17 residues.

V gene TRBV6-5 combines with J gene TRBJ1-5; D is uncertain. Germline V gene data show CDR1 as MNHEY and CDR2 as SVGAGI. V was pared by 0 bases and J by 7 bases, with 10 bases between. This CDR3 spans 14 amino acids. Here the CDR3 DNA reads TGTGCCAGCAGTTACTCCGGGTCGTCCCAGCCCCAGCATTTT. This translates into CASSYSGSSQPQHF.

This chain links TRBV21-1 with TRBJ2-3; the D segment call TRBD2 is taken from the table without a DNA check. TRBV21-1 is a documented pseudogene. This CDR3 has 17 amino acids. The CDR3 DNA reads TGTGCCAGCAGCAAAGTGGAGGAGCGGCAAGACACAGATACGCAGTATTTT. It is translated as CASSKVEERQDTDTQYF.

This clonotype has only a few counts. The V gene is TRBV25-1, the J gene TRBJ1-1; D unresolved. Trimming removed 4 bases from V and 6 bases from J, with 18 bases in between. Germline assignment: CDR1 MGHDK and CDR2 SYGVNS. This CDR3 has 15 residues. The CDR3 loop reads CASSAEFGQWAEAFF. DNA for the CDR3: TGTGCCAGCAGTGCAGAATTCGGGCAGTGGGCTGAAGCTTTCTTT.

The genes are TRBV24-1 and TRBJ2-1, with TRBD2 identical over 8 bases. This CDR3 contains 15 residues. CDR1 KGHDR and CDR2 SFDVKD come from the germline V gene. V lost 7 bases to trimming and J lost 7 bases; unmatched junction nucleotides: 11. The CDR3 loop is CATSQQTGGLNEQFF. The DNA for the CDR3 is TGTGCCACCAGCCAACAAACGGGAGGGCTGAATGAGCAGTTCTTC.

The rearrangement uses TRBV27 and TRBJ1-5, with D unresolved. Trimming removed 5 bases at V and 0 bases at J, with 17 bases between. Germline V lookup: CDR1 MNHEY, CDR2 SMNVEV (reference sequence). The CDR3 is 17 residues long. CDR3 region: CASSGMLGRNSNQPQHF. CDR3 coding DNA: TGTGCCAGCAGTGGGATGCTCGGGAGAAATAGCAATCAGCCCCAGCATTTT.